These 20 T cell receptor beta chains originate from one sample sequenced in a study of post-analysis software for immune sequencing data. Notes on the study in general: A few TRBV segments (TRBV5-6, TRBV5-1 and TRBV20-1 among them) occurred more frequently in patients than in controls.

Sequencing libraries made from TCR beta cDNA carried unique molecular identifiers. TCRdb reprocessed the PCR reads via MiXCR and lists one record per CDR3 protein. The sample gives fewer than 600,000 distinct CDR3 sequences, approximately 45% of which show up once; around an eighth is in the top ten. No antigens are known for them. Input material: blood. The origin of the receptors is a girl aged 5 to 17 with multiple sclerosis.

J is TRBJ1-2 and V is TRBV20-1, with D possibly matching TRBD1 (6 bases). Germline V gene lookup returns CDR1 DFQATT and CDR2 SNEGSKA (reference sequence). Trimming shortened V by 5 bases and J by 3 bases, and 22 bases separated the two germline ends. CDR3 length: 16 residues. Here the CDR3 reads CSADIRTGNRHYGYTF. The CDR3 DNA reads TGCAGTGCTGACATCCGTACAGGGAACCGGCACTATGGCTACACCTTC.

The chain is built from TRBV7-2 and TRBJ2-5; the D is unclear. Trimming cost V 1 base and J 11 bases, with 8 bases left between them. The CDR3 extends over 11 amino acids. Germline V gene lookup returns CDR1 SGHTA and CDR2 FQGNSA. The CDR3 DNA sequence: TGTGCCAGCAGCTTAGGCTTTCTGCAGTACTTC. Protein sequence: CASSLGFLQYF.

Ten or more counts support this clonotype. This chain uses TRBV20-1 with TRBJ2-1, with D tentatively TRBD2 (6 bases). Trimming took off 3 bases at V and 6 bases at J, with 18 bases between the two ends. The CDR3 runs 15 residues. Per the germline V gene, CDR1 is DFQATT and CDR2 is SNEGSKA (reference sequence). The CDR3 sequence is CSASIWDSGLNEQFF. For the CDR3, the DNA is TGCAGTGCTAGTATTTGGGATAGCGGTCTCAATGAGCAGTTCTTC.

There are a few counts of this clonotype. V is TRBV24-1 and J is TRBJ2-4; possibly TRBD2 for D (5 bases). The J call may not be correct, given that the DNA end is closer to TRBJ2-7. CDR3 length: 12 amino acids. Germline lookup yields CDR1 KGHDR and CDR2 SFDVKD. CDR3 protein: CATSDEGYEQYF. The DNA of the CDR3 is TGTGCCACCAGTGATGAGGGTTACGAGCAGTACTTC.

There are a few counts of this clonotype. The chain is built from TRBV6-5 and TRBJ2-1; D unclear. The CDR3 runs to 14 residues. Germline V gene sequence: CDR1 MNHEY, CDR2 SVGAGI. V dropped 2 bases and J dropped 5 bases, with 10 bases sitting between them. CDR3 amino acids: CASSYTSYNNEQFF. DNA for the CDR3: TGTGCCAGCAGTTACACCTCTTACAACAATGAGCAGTTCTTC.

This clonotype was found a few times. The gene calls are TRBV20-1 and TRBJ1-5; TRBD1 might be the D (5 bases). CDR1 is DFQATT, CDR2 SNEGSKA, per germline (reference sequence). The CDR3 covers 15 residues. With 2 bases removed from V and 4 bases from J, the gap between germline ends came to 15 bases. CDR3 in DNA: TGCAGTGCTAGACCCAGACCCCGGGGGAATCAGCCCCAGCATTTT. As protein: CSARPRPRGNQPQHF.

The V and J genes are TRBV20-1 and TRBJ2-3, with TRBD2 identical over 13 bases. Germline V gives CDR1 DFQATT, CDR2 SNEGSKA (reference sequence). CDR3 length: 19 residues. Trimming took 2 bases from V and 0 from J; bases not matched to a gene: 11. DNA of the CDR3: TGCAGTGCTAGACCGATCCGGACTAGCGGGAGTATAAGCACAGATACGCAGTATTTT. Translation: CSARPIRTSGSISTDTQYF.

This rearrangement joins TRBV11-2 to TRBJ2-5; maybe TRBD2 (6 bases). This CDR3 comprises 16 residues. Trimming pared 5 bases from V and 11 bases from J, leaving 27 bases between. Germline-derived CDR1 and CDR2 are SGHAT and FQNNGV. CDR3 residues: CASSRPRTGGEPGQYF. The CDR3 region has the DNA TGTGCCAGCAGCCGCCCCCGGACTGGCGGGGAACCTGGGCAGTACTTC.

J is TRBJ2-1 and V is TRBV3-1, with D tentatively TRBD1 (6 bases). Between the trimmed V and J ends, which lost 1 base and 6 bases, there was a span of 16 bases. Germline V lookup: CDR1 LGHDT, CDR2 YNNKEL (reference sequence). This CDR3 contains 16 residues. The CDR3 nucleotides read TGTGCCAGCAGCCAAGTTGCAGTAGTACAGGGCAATGAGCAGTTCTTC. It yields the protein CASSQVAVVQGNEQFF.

The V and J genes are TRBV6-1 and TRBJ2-1, with a weak D call TRBD2 (5 bases). CDR1 is MNHNS and CDR2 is SASEGT in the germline V gene. This CDR3 has 12 residues. The germline V and J ends were trimmed by 8 bases and 4 bases, with 9 bases remaining between them. CDR3: CASQLEYNEQFF. The DNA for the CDR3 is TGTGCCAGCCAACTAGAATACAATGAGCAGTTCTTC.

Notes on this clonotype: Sequence at one end of the junction differs from germline and may be a read error. The chain carries TRBV6-6 and TRBJ1-1; tentative D call: TRBD1 (6 bases). From germline, CDR1 is MNHNY and CDR2 SVGAGI (reference sequence). The CDR3 has 15 amino acids. CDR3 bases: TGTGCCGGCAGTTACTCGAGGGGGGAGGGCACTGAAGCTTTCTTT. Protein sequence: CAGSYSRGEGTEAFF.

The chain has TRBV11-3 and TRBJ2-3; D is possibly TRBD1 or TRBD2 (5 bases each). With 1 base removed from V and 1 base from J, the gap between germline ends came to 24 bases. CDR1 is SGHNT, CDR2 YENEEA, per germline. The CDR3 sequence is 20 residues long. The CDR3 DNA follows: TGTGCCAGCAGCTTAGGATCAAGATCTTTCGGGGCTAGACGCACAGATACGCAGTATTTT. Protein product: CASSLGSRSFGARRTDTQYF.

This clonotype has more than one count but fewer than ten. Compared with germline, one end of the junction differs, possibly owing to a read error. V is TRBV12-3 or TRBV12-4 and J is TRBJ2-3; D gene unclear. This CDR3 is built from 12 residues. CDR3 sequence (DNA): TGTACCAGCAATACCGACCCGGATACGCAGTATTTT. This gives the protein CTSNTDPDTQYF.

This clonotype turned up a few times. The J gene is TRBJ2-7, the V gene TRBV27; the match to TRBD2 covers 8 bases. The J segment lost 3 bases and the V segment lost 10 bases, leaving 5 bases of the junction unmatched. The CDR3 is 12 residues long. The germline CDR1 and CDR2 sequences are MNHEY and SMNVEV (reference sequence). The CDR3 region has the DNA TGTGCCACCGGGACTAGTGTCTACGAGCAGTACTTC. Translation: CATGTSVYEQYF.

V and J are TRBV3-1 and TRBJ2-5, with D uncertain. V was pared by 3 bases and J by 1 base, with 12 bases between. The CDR3 sequence is 15 residues long. The germline V gene has CDR1 LGHDT and CDR2 YNNKEL (reference sequence). CDR3 sequence reads: CASSHADWAQETQYF. DNA of the CDR3: TGTGCCAGCAGCCATGCCGACTGGGCCCAAGAGACCCAGTACTTC.

The chain recombines TRBV5-1 with TRBJ2-3, with 9 bases that match TRBD2. Germline V lookup: CDR1 SGHRS, CDR2 YFSETQ. With V trimmed by 6 bases and J by 1 base, 3 bases remained unmatched. CDR3 length equals 14 residues. In DNA form, the CDR3 reads TGCGCCAGCATGATAGCGGGAGGCACAGATACGCAGTATTTT. It specifies CASMIAGGTDTQYF.

In its sample, this clonotype was seen a few times. The rearrangement links TRBV5-6 to TRBJ2-7, with 8 nucleotides matching TRBD2. Trimming cost V 1 base and J 2 bases; bases outside gene matches: 8. CDR1 and CDR2 (germline): SGHDT, YYEEEE. This CDR3 comprises 16 residues. DNA of the CDR3: TGTGCCAGCAGCTTGTCGACGGGAGGGTTGGCCTACGAGCAGTACTTC. This codes for CASSLSTGGLAYEQYF.

This sequence joins TRBV28 and TRBJ2-7; D may match TRBD1 or TRBD2 (5 bases each). V was cut by 8 bases and J by 3 bases, with 8 bases left in between. The CDR3 is 11 amino acids. Germline V CDR1 and CDR2: MDHEN, SYDVKM. The CDR3 here is CASAGSYEQYF. The CDR3 coding sequence is TGTGCCAGCGCAGGGAGCTACGAGCAGTACTTC.

This clonotype came up a few times. This chain joins TRBV6-5 and TRBJ2-5; D is perhaps TRBD1 (5 bases). V was trimmed by 6 bases and J by 5 bases, leaving 13 bases between them. The CDR3 sequence is 13 residues long. The germline CDR1 and CDR2 sequences are MNHEY and SVGAGI. The CDR3 sequence: CASRQPGSETQYF. DNA for the CDR3: TGTGCCAGCAGACAACCAGGGTCCGAGACCCAGTACTTC.

CDR3 sequence reads: CASSPRLAGVVYNEQFF. CDR3 DNA sequence: TGTGCCAGCAGCCCTAGACTAGCGGGAGTGGTCTACAATGAGCAGTTCTTC. This rearrangement joins TRBV28 to TRBJ2-1; TRBD2 aligns across 12 bases. V shed 6 bases, J shed 3 bases, and the junction held 9 bases outside the gene matches. The germline gives CDR1 MDHEN, CDR2 SYDVKM. The CDR3 spans 17 residues.